One and the same sample provided the 9 T cell receptor beta chains below, sequenced in a study of T cell responses to AZD1222 COVID-19 vaccine. Sequenced by immunoSEQ multiplex PCR; TCRdb stores in-frame clones only, minus some. The sample holds 120,000 to 150,000 clones, roughly nine tenths seen once. The input for sequencing was peripheral blood, taken 28 days after the second AZD1222 dose. Receptor source: an adult who received the AZD1222 COVID-19 vaccine.

This rearrangement joins TRBV2 to TRBJ1-4; D is unresolved. The CDR3 is 14 residues long. Trimming stripped 3 bases from V and 5 bases from J, with 10 bases between. Germline V CDR1 and CDR2: SNHLY, FYNNEI. The CDR3 region has the DNA TGTGCCAGCAGTGATGGGCTAGCAAATGAAAAACTGTTTTTT. It encodes CASSDGLANEKLFF.

The chain employs TRBV18 and TRBJ1-6; 9 positions match TRBD1. Germline values: CDR1 KGHSH, CDR2 LQKENI. The CDR3 is 18 residues long. V lost 5 bases to trimming and J lost 6 bases; unmatched junction nucleotides: 14. The CDR3 bases are TGTGCCAGCTCATCCCCCCACGCCGGGACAGGGCGTAATTCACCCCTCCACTTT. Encoded protein: CASSSPHAGTGRNSPLHF. Variable domain in full (rest from reference TRBV18 and TRBJ1-6): NAGVMQNPRHLVRRRGQEARLRCSPMKGHSHVYWYRQLPEEGLKFMVYLQKENIIDESGMPKERFSAEFPKEGPSILRIQQVVRGDSAAYFCASSSPHAGTGRNSPLHFGNGTRLTVT.

The chain uses TRBV21-1 and TRBJ1-2; the tabulated D call, TRBD1, remains unverified against the DNA. TRBV21-1 is a listed pseudogene. The CDR3 runs to 20 residues. CDR3: CASSKALLLDREGRNYGYTF. In DNA, the CDR3 is TGTGCCAGCAGCAAAGCGCTTTTGCTGGACAGGGAAGGACGTAACTATGGCTACACCTTC.

A remark on this clone: Other nucleotide sequences in the sample specify the same CDR3. The V call is TRBV7-9, the J call TRBJ1-3; weak D call: TRBD1 (5 bases). CDR1 and CDR2 (germline): SEHNR, FQNEAQ (reference sequence). The length of the CDR3 is 15 residues. V was shortened by 5 bases and J by 0 bases, with 11 bases between the two germline ends. CDR3 nucleotides: TGTGCCAGCAGCCCCCAGGGTGCCTCTGGAAACACCATATATTTT. As protein: CASSPQGASGNTIYF.

The chain carries TRBV10-3 and TRBJ2-7; D may be TRBD2 (6 bases). The V gene's germline CDR1 is ENHRY and CDR2 SYGVKD. The CDR3 loop spans 14 amino acids. Between the trimmed V and J ends, which lost 6 bases and 1 base, there was a span of 13 bases. In DNA form, the CDR3 reads TGTGCCATCAGGGACCCGGGACTTTCCTACGAGCAGTACTTC. Translating gives CAIRDPGLSYEQYF.

This chain links TRBV28 with TRBJ2-3; 8 bases agree with TRBD2. Losses at the gene ends were 9 bases for V and 1 base for J; bases not matched to a gene: 9. In germline, CDR1 is MDHEN, CDR2 SYDVKM. The CDR3 covers 15 residues. The CDR3 bases are TGTGCCAGTTCGCCCCCGGGGGGGGGCACAGATACGCAGTATTTT. It specifies CASSPPGGGTDTQYF. Together with reference TRBV28 and TRBJ2-3, the CDR3 gives the full variable domain: DVKVTQSSRYLVKRTGEKVFLECVQDMDHENMFWYRQDPGLGLRLIYFSYDVKMKEKGDIPEGYSVSREKKERFSLILESASTNQTSMYLCASSPPGGGTDTQYFGPGTRLTVL.

The chain employs TRBV25-1 and TRBJ2-4; 8 bases map to TRBD2. This CDR3 has 16 residues. Germline-derived CDR1 and CDR2 are MGHDK and SYGVNS. Germline trimming cut 2 bases from V and 0 bases from J; bases unmatched to any gene: 3. CDR3: CASSETSGVAKNIQYF. The CDR3, as DNA: TGTGCCAGCAGTGAAACTAGCGGAGTAGCCAAAAACATTCAGTACTTC.

The chain has TRBV24-1 and TRBJ2-5; TRBD1 matches at 10 bases. CDR1 is KGHDR and CDR2 is SFDVKD in the germline V gene. The CDR3 has 15 residues. V was clipped by 4 bases and J by 3 bases; unmatched bases: 4. This chain's CDR3 is CATSDFGQGEETQYF. The CDR3 DNA sequence: TGTGCCACCAGTGACTTCGGACAGGGGGAAGAGACCCAGTACTTC.

The chain uses TRBV28 and TRBJ1-2; the D is unclear. The CDR3 loop spans 15 amino acids. The germline gives CDR1 MDHEN, CDR2 SYDVKM. V shed 4 bases and J shed 8 bases, with 20 bases lying between them. The CDR3 nucleotides read TGTGCCAGCAGTTCCCAAACCCCAAAGGTTTACGGCTACACCTTC. Protein: CASSSQTPKVYGYTF.